This section outlines one TCR beta chain sequence together with its context. Its antigen is unknown. This sample was included in a study of OX40 agonist ivuxolimab in advanced cancers. Notes on the study in general: Within 6 weeks, CD4+ and CD8+ blood T cells expanded clonally at 0.1 to 3.0 mg/kg. No determination was made of the antigen specificity of the expanded peripheral T cells. Low normalized clonal expansion also occurred in some nonresponding patients. In general, CD8+ T cells held more expanded clones than CD4+ did, on average.

J gave up 8 bases and V 5 bases, and 15 bases lay outside the gene matches. This CDR3 is 17 amino acids long. Germline CDR1 SGHVS, CDR2 FNYEAQ. The repertoire was sequenced with immunoSEQ multiplex PCR; TCRdb's copy has only in-frame clones and lacks some. The profile shows 70,000 to 95,000 clones, approximately 94% of them singletons. This sequence originates from an adult with an advanced solid tumor such as melanoma, head and neck, liver or kidney cancer. This chain connects TRBV7-6 to TRBJ1-6; 7 nucleotides match TRBD1. Sequencing used CD4+ or CD8+ T cells sorted from blood, obtained in a trial of the OX40 agonist ivuxolimab. The CDR3 DNA reads TGTGCCAGCAGCCCGGAGGAAGGGGGCACAAATGATTCACCCCTCCACTTT. It specifies CASSPEEGGTNDSPLHF.